This T cell receptor (beta chain) is from a study of a mutant IDH1 vaccine in newly diagnosed glioma. Time point indicated: week 35, safety follow-up. Each dose of the vaccine consisted of 300 ug of mutant IDH1 20-mer peptide, with topical imiquimod. The assay was immunoSEQ multiplex PCR, and TCRdb's table has in-frame clones only and misses some. The sample has 50,000 to 75,000 clones; roughly 74% are singletons. The length of the CDR3 is 16 residues. With 2 bases removed from V and 5 bases from J, the gap between germline ends came to 16 bases. In germline, CDR1 is SGHDT, CDR2 YYEEEE. For this clone: What it recognizes is unknown.

This TCR derives from a man aged 50-59 years with glioma. This rearrangement joins TRBV5-6 to TRBJ2-2; no reliable D call. The sequenced sample was PBMCs, obtained from a glioma patient whose treatment included an IDH1 peptide vaccine. CDR3 loop: CASSLAPGSSTGELFF. CDR3 sequence (DNA): TGTGCCAGCAGCTTAGCCCCGGGTTCTTCTACCGGGGAGCTGTTTTTT.